The next 27 T cell receptor beta chains were all read from a single sample in a study of shared clonotypes between healthy human individuals. Naive CD8 cells lacked CD45RO, underwent positive selection for CCR7 and left out terminally differentiated effector memory CD45RA+ cells. Only in-frame clones appear in the TCRdb table, and some are missing; sequencing was by immunoSEQ multiplex PCR. The data contain under 2,000,000 clones, about 95% of them seen just once; the ten biggest clones take up less than 1.5%. The sequenced sample was naive CD8+ T cells sorted from blood. Receptors originate from a young man in good health.

Notes on this clone: Other DNA sequences within the sample encode an identical CDR3. The V call is TRBV27, the J call TRBJ2-7; 10 nucleotides line up with TRBD2. The trim removed 5 bases at V and 1 base at J, leaving 8 bases unmatched. Germline lookup yields CDR1 MNHEY and CDR2 SMNVEV (reference sequence). This CDR3 has 16 amino acids. CDR3 loop: CASSPSSGRLSYEQYF. DNA of the CDR3: TGTGCCAGCAGTCCTTCTAGCGGGAGATTGTCCTACGAGCAGTACTTC.

The chain combines TRBV10-3 with TRBJ2-7; no firm D call. This CDR3 region has 13 residues. The germline CDR1 and CDR2 sequences are ENHRY and SYGVKD. Trimming took 0 bases from V and 4 from J, leaving 7 bases between them. CDR3 loop: CAISESIGYEQYF. CDR3 bases: TGTGCCATCAGTGAGTCGATCGGGTACGAGCAGTACTTC.

Worth noting for this clone: Other DNA sequences in this sample translate to the same CDR3. The chain carries TRBV30 and TRBJ1-2; D gene unclear. Trimming removed 0 bases at V and 6 bases at J, with 11 bases between. Germline CDR1 and CDR2: GTSNPN and SVGIG (reference sequence). This CDR3 spans 13 amino acids. The CDR3 DNA reads as TGTGCCTGGAGTGTATCCTCCGGGGATGGCTACACCTTC. Its protein product is CAWSVSSGDGYTF.

This chain links TRBV4-1 with TRBJ2-5, with 7 bases lining up with TRBD1. The germline V gene encodes CDR1 MGHRA and CDR2 YSYEKL. V lost 1 base, J lost 4 bases, and 6 bases stayed unmatched. The CDR3 has 15 residues. CDR3 DNA: TGCGCCAGCAGCCAAGGGGACAGTGGAGGAGAGACCCAGTACTTC. Its protein is CASSQGDSGGETQYF.

The rearrangement uses TRBV7-9 and TRBJ1-3, with TRBD1 matching 8 bases. The CDR3 runs to 17 residues. Germline-derived CDR1 and CDR2 are SEHNR and FQNEAQ (reference sequence). J gave up 3 bases and V 5 bases, and 12 bases lay outside the gene matches. CDR3 residues: CASSLGPGQDYGNTIYF. The CDR3 DNA is TGTGCCAGCAGCCTCGGACCGGGACAGGACTATGGAAACACCATATATTTT.

The chain links TRBV6-5 to TRBJ2-7; weak D call: TRBD1 (6 bases). The CDR3 loop spans 13 amino acids. CDR1 is MNHEY and CDR2 is SVGAGI in the germline V gene. Trimming pared 6 bases from V and 1 base from J, leaving 10 bases between. The DNA of the CDR3 is TGTGCCAGCAGAGGAGGACAGTCCTACGAGCAGTACTTC. Its protein product is CASRGGQSYEQYF.

The rearrangement joins TRBV2 to TRBJ1-4; D unclear. Germline values: CDR1 SNHLY, CDR2 FYNNEI. This CDR3 comprises 14 residues. The V end lost 3 bases, the J end lost 6 bases, and 11 bases lay between the germline ends. The CDR3 region is CASSEWVDDEKLFF. CDR3 DNA: TGTGCCAGCAGTGAGTGGGTAGACGATGAAAAACTGTTTTTT.

The rearrangement uses TRBV21-1 and TRBJ2-1; TRBD1 is the table's D call, not checked against the DNA. TRBV21-1 is given as a pseudogene. The CDR3 runs to 15 residues. Here the CDR3 reads CASTHRAPWYNEQFF. The CDR3 coding sequence is TGTGCCAGCACCCACAGGGCCCCCTGGTACAATGAGCAGTTCTTC.

The CDR3 nucleotides are TGTGCCAGCAGACCCGTTGGTGGGAACACTGAAGCTTTCTTT. Translation gives CASRPVGGNTEAFF. V usage is TRBV5-5 and J usage is TRBJ1-1; D call uncertain. The CDR3 extends over 14 amino acids. Trimming removed 5 bases from V and 1 base from J, with 12 bases in between. Looked up from germline, CDR1 is SGHKS and CDR2 is YYEKEE (reference sequence).

Remarks on this clone: This sample includes further DNA sequences coding for the same CDR3. This sequence joins TRBV13 and TRBJ2-7; 10 positions agree with TRBD1. V was pared by 4 bases and J by 5 bases, with 5 bases of the junction left unmatched. The germline V gene has CDR1 PRHDT and CDR2 FYEKMQ (reference sequence). The CDR3 runs to 14 residues. The CDR3 region has the DNA TGTGCCAGCAGCTGGACAGGGGGTAGGAACGAGCAGTACTTC. Its protein product is CASSWTGGRNEQYF.

This chain joins TRBV11-2 and TRBJ2-7, with 13 bases that match TRBD2. This CDR3 spans 19 amino acids. Germline trimming cut 4 bases from V and 2 bases from J; bases unmatched to any gene: 14. Germline V gene data show CDR1 as SGHAT and CDR2 as FQNNGV. CDR3 sequence (DNA): TGTGCCAGCAGCTCCGGGACTAGCGGGGAACCTCCGAGAGCCTACGAGCAGTACTTC. Translation gives CASSSGTSGEPPRAYEQYF.

The chain joins TRBV2 to TRBJ2-2; D gene ambiguous. Germline V gene sequence: CDR1 SNHLY, CDR2 FYNNEI. The CDR3 is 13 residues long. The V end was cut by 7 bases, the J end by 2 bases, with 8 bases between. This chain's CDR3 is CASKGLNTGELFF. The CDR3 DNA follows: TGTGCCAGCAAGGGTTTAAACACCGGGGAGCTGTTTTTT.

The rearrangement links TRBV30 to TRBJ2-7; D is unresolved. The CDR3 extends over 15 amino acids. Trimming shortened V by 5 bases and J by 2 bases, and 19 bases separated the two germline ends. Germline CDR1 GTSNPN, CDR2 SVGIG (reference sequence). The CDR3 reads CAWGHENTRTYEQYF. The CDR3 region has the DNA TGTGCCTGGGGCCATGAAAATACCCGAACCTACGAGCAGTACTTC.

The J gene is TRBJ2-5, the V gene TRBV7-3; 11 bases align to TRBD2. The CDR3 covers 14 residues. With 4 bases clipped from V and 3 bases from J, the junction kept 1 base outside the gene matches. Germline V CDR1 and CDR2: SGHTA, FQGTGA. CDR3 amino acids: CASSWGLAEETQYF. CDR3 sequence (DNA): TGTGCCAGCAGCTGGGGACTAGCGGAAGAGACCCAGTACTTC.

V and J are TRBV9 and TRBJ2-3; TRBD2 matches at 12 bases. The CDR3 totals 19 residues. Germline loops: CDR1 SGDLS, CDR2 YYNGEE. The ends lost 0 bases at V and 2 bases at J; junction bases unmatched: 10. CDR3 region: CASSVDPSGRAGSTDTQYF. CDR3 DNA sequence: TGTGCCAGCAGCGTAGACCCTAGCGGGAGGGCCGGGTCCACAGATACGCAGTATTTT.

J is TRBJ2-3 and V is TRBV27, with 10 bases identical to TRBD2. V trimming: 7 bases; J trimming: 9 bases; junction bases outside the gene matches: 16. This CDR3 comprises 16 residues. Germline V gives CDR1 MNHEY, CDR2 SMNVEV (reference sequence). The CDR3: CASILGSGTSVRTQYF. The DNA for the CDR3 is TGTGCCAGCATCCTAGGCTCCGGGACTAGCGTGCGCACGCAGTATTTT.

V and J are TRBV6-5 and TRBJ1-2, with 7 positions matching TRBD1. The V gene end was trimmed by 6 bases and the J gene end by 2 bases; junction bases not matched to a gene: 6. The CDR3 has 14 residues. Germline V CDR1 and CDR2: MNHEY, SVGAGI. Here the CDR3 DNA reads TGTGCCAGCAGACCGGGACAGTCCAACTATGGCTACACCTTC. Protein: CASRPGQSNYGYTF.

To note about this clone: Different DNA sequences within this sample yield the same CDR3. The chain joins TRBV5-6 to TRBJ1-5; the match to TRBD1 covers 8 bases. The CDR3 runs 12 residues. Germline CDR1 reads SGHDT; CDR2 reads YYEEEE. The trim removed 5 bases at V and 7 bases at J, leaving 2 bases unmatched. The CDR3 region has the DNA TGTGCCAGCAGTTCAGGGGGCCAGCCCCAGCATTTT. It translates to CASSSGGQPQHF.

CDR3 bases: TGTGCCAGCAGTGAATCCACAGGGATCTCTGGGGCCAACGTCCTGACTTTC. It encodes CASSESTGISGANVLTF. The chain uses TRBV25-1 and TRBJ2-6; weak D call: TRBD1 (6 bases). CDR1 is MGHDK, CDR2 SYGVNS, per germline. The CDR3 runs 17 residues. Deletions cut 1 base from V and 0 bases from J, with 10 bases between.

This clone was seen a single time. This rearrangement joins TRBV7-9 to TRBJ1-2, with D maybe TRBD1 (6 bases). Looked up from germline, CDR1 is SEHNR and CDR2 is FQNEAQ (reference sequence). CDR3 length equals 14 residues. V lost 5 bases to trimming and J lost 12 bases, with 22 bases between them. The CDR3 DNA follows: TGTGCCAGCAGCCGCGATACAGGGCCGTACGGCGACACCTTC. It yields the protein CASSRDTGPYGDTF.

This clone was observed a single time. The chain combines TRBV6-1 with TRBJ2-7; perhaps TRBD1 as D (6 bases). The CDR3 contains 13 residues. The germline V and J ends were trimmed by 7 bases and 2 bases, with 12 bases remaining between them. Germline CDR1 and CDR2: MNHNS and SASEGT. The CDR3 region has the DNA TGTGCCAGCACCCCGTGGGGGCCCTACGAGCAGTACTTC. It encodes CASTPWGPYEQYF.

This clone came up once. The chain couples TRBV27 to TRBJ2-2; tentative D call: TRBD2 (6 bases). Germline CDR1 and CDR2: MNHEY and SMNVEV (reference sequence). Trimming took 6 bases from V and 2 from J, leaving 10 bases between them. This CDR3 is built from 14 residues. In nucleotides, the CDR3 is TGTGCCAGCAGATGGGACTCAAACACCGGGGAGCTGTTTTTT. The encoded protein is CASRWDSNTGELFF.

The chain combines TRBV27 with TRBJ2-1; tentatively, D is TRBD1 or TRBD2 (5 bases each). Germline CDR1 and CDR2: MNHEY and SMNVEV (reference sequence). Deletions cut 5 bases from V and 7 bases from J, with 18 bases between. The CDR3 is made up of 15 amino acids. This CDR3 is CASSTPSGTLNEQFF. The CDR3, as DNA: TGTGCCAGCAGTACCCCATCCGGGACCCTAAATGAGCAGTTCTTC.

This chain connects TRBV5-1 to TRBJ1-6, with a weak D call TRBD1 (5 bases). Trimming removed 0 bases from V and 0 bases from J, with 10 bases in between. Germline lookup yields CDR1 SGHRS and CDR2 YFSETQ. CDR3 size: 17 residues. The CDR3 is CASSLALGGSYNSPLHF. CDR3 DNA: TGCGCCAGCAGCTTGGCCTTGGGGGGCTCCTATAATTCACCCCTCCACTTT.

V and J are TRBV7-9 and TRBJ1-2, with 9 bases lining up with TRBD1. Looked up from germline, CDR1 is SEHNR and CDR2 is FQNEAQ (reference sequence). The CDR3 is made up of 15 amino acids. The V segment lost 1 base and the J segment 4 bases; nucleotides outside the gene matches: 4. The CDR3 loop reads CASSLDTGGGYGYTF. The DNA of the CDR3 is TGTGCCAGCAGCTTAGACACAGGGGGCGGCTATGGCTACACCTTC.

The chain joins TRBV4-3 to TRBJ2-5, with TRBD2 as a possible D gene (6 bases). CDR1 and CDR2 from the germline V gene are LGHNA and YSLEER. Deletions cut 1 base from V and 6 bases from J, with 18 bases between. The CDR3 runs to 16 residues. CDR3 residues: CASSQVRESGPKTQYF. CDR3 DNA sequence: TGCGCCAGCAGCCAAGTTCGGGAGAGTGGCCCCAAGACCCAGTACTTC.

A note on this clone: Other DNA sequences in the sample encode the same CDR3. The V call is TRBV27, the J call TRBJ2-7; no firm D call. The CDR3 has 13 amino acids. Trimming left V 2 bases short and J 1 base short, with 6 bases between. Germline V gives CDR1 MNHEY, CDR2 SMNVEV (reference sequence). The CDR3 loop is CASSLKQSYEQYF. The CDR3, as DNA: TGTGCCAGCAGTTTAAAGCAGTCCTACGAGCAGTACTTC.